Below, 17 T cell receptor beta chains from the same sample are listed, as sequenced in a study of T cell repertoires in cytomegalovirus infection. What these receptors recognize is not known. TCRdb independently ran MiXCR on the reads; one entry per CDR3 protein. This sample has about 310,000 distinct CDR3 sequences, with 20% to 25% found just once. The specimen comprised cultured PBMCs, sampled from culture after CMV antigen stimulation. The source is a human donor in good health (CMV status not recorded). Some clones in this sample may be carry-over from other donors' samples.

This chain joins TRBV2 and TRBJ2-1; TRBD1 is a possible D gene (6 bases). The CDR3 sequence is 15 residues long. Germline V lookup: CDR1 SNHLY, CDR2 FYNNEI. V lost 7 bases and J lost 4, with 17 bases in between. DNA for the CDR3: TGTGCCAGCAAAGGAGTACAGGGAAGATACAATGAGCAGTTCTTC. This gives the protein CASKGVQGRYNEQFF.

This clonotype has more than one count but fewer than ten. The rearrangement uses TRBV7-2 and TRBJ2-1, with D perhaps matching TRBD1 or TRBD2 (5 bases each). Between the trimmed V and J ends, which lost 6 bases and 8 bases, there was a span of 17 bases. The CDR3 runs 14 residues. From germline, CDR1 is SGHTA and CDR2 FQGNSA. The CDR3 DNA follows: TGTGCCAGCAGTACCCTAGGACAAGCGGATGAGCAGTTCTTC. Protein sequence: CASSTLGQADEQFF.

This clonotype has ten or more counts. The J gene is TRBJ2-4, the V gene TRBV3-1, with 10 bases matching TRBD1. The CDR3 runs to 15 residues. Germline V gene data show CDR1 as LGHDT and CDR2 as YNNKEL (reference sequence). The V and J ends lost 4 bases and 3 bases, in that order; junction bases with no gene match: 3. This chain's CDR3 is CASSRTGGSKNIQYF. CDR3 nucleotides: TGTGCCAGCAGCCGGACAGGGGGGAGCAAAAACATTCAGTACTTC.

V usage is TRBV15 and J usage is TRBJ1-2; TRBD1 is a possible D gene (6 bases). Trimming removed 2 bases at V and 4 bases at J, with 14 bases between. The CDR3 spans 15 residues. Germline CDR1 is LNHNV and CDR2 is YYDKDF (reference sequence). The CDR3 DNA sequence: TGTGCCACCAGCAGACTACAGGGTAGCAGCTATGGCTACACCTTC. Translation gives CATSRLQGSSYGYTF.

The V gene is TRBV4-3, the J gene TRBJ1-3; no clear D gene. Germline assignment: CDR1 LGHNA and CDR2 YSLEER. The CDR3 is 15 amino acids. V lost 0 bases to trimming and J lost 4 bases, with 10 bases between them. CDR3 sequence reads: CASSQDIGVGNTIYF. Written as DNA, the CDR3 is TGCGCCAGCAGCCAAGACATCGGGGTAGGAAACACCATATATTTT.

This clonotype was seen just once. V gene TRBV6-6 combines with J gene TRBJ2-7, with D perhaps TRBD2 (6 bases). The CDR3 is made up of 13 amino acids. Looked up from germline, CDR1 is MNHNY and CDR2 is SVGAGI (reference sequence). Trimming stripped 5 bases from V and 7 bases from J, with 15 bases between. The CDR3 sequence: CASSAGTAGEQYV. Written as DNA, the CDR3 is TGTGCCAGCAGTGCCGGGACGGCGGGGGAGCAGTACGTC.

This clonotype occurred a few times. The DNA of the CDR3 is TGTGCCAGTAGGGGATCGTCGACTAATGAAAAACTGTTTTTT. Translation gives CASRGSSTNEKLFF. This chain uses TRBV19 with TRBJ1-4; D is ambiguous. The CDR3 has 14 residues. The germline V gene encodes CDR1 LNHDA and CDR2 SQIVND (reference sequence). V gave up 6 bases and J gave up 2 bases, with 10 bases separating them.

With regard to this clonotype: Mismatch with germline at one junction end may stem from a read error. CDR3 in DNA: TGTGCCGGCAGTGCACAGGGAGTTGCTGAAGCTTTCTTT. It yields the protein CAGSAQGVAEAFF. This rearrangement joins TRBV2 to TRBJ1-1, with D perhaps matching TRBD1 (6 bases). Germline CDR1 reads SNHLY; CDR2 reads FYNNEI. This CDR3 is built from 13 residues. The full variable domain, completed using reference TRBV2 and TRBJ1-1, is EPEVTQTPSHQVTQMGQEVILRCVPISNHLYFYWYRQILGQKVEFLVSFYNNEISEKSEIFDDQFSVERPDGSNFTLKIRSTKLEDSAMYFCAGSAQGVAEAFFGQGTRLTVV.

This clonotype was found a few times. The rearrangement uses TRBV20-1 and TRBJ1-2; D remains unclear. The V gene's germline CDR1 is DFQATT and CDR2 SNEGSKA (reference sequence). This CDR3 is built from 14 residues. V was cut by 0 bases and J by 7 bases, with 15 bases left in between. CDR3 region: CSARESGRESGYTF. CDR3 nucleotides: TGCAGTGCTAGAGAAAGCGGTCGGGAGAGTGGCTACACCTTC.

The genes are TRBV4-3 and TRBJ2-7, with D perhaps being TRBD1 or TRBD2 (5 bases each). V was cut by 4 bases and J by 0 bases, with 28 bases left in between. Looked up from germline, CDR1 is LGHNA and CDR2 is YSLEER. CDR3 size: 20 residues. CDR3 nucleotide sequence: TGCGCCAGCAGCCCGTTAGTACGGGGCGAGAAAGATGAGCTCTCCTACGAGCAGTACGTC. Translated: CASSPLVRGEKDELSYEQYV.

V is TRBV7-6 and J is TRBJ1-2; 7 bases are a match to TRBD1. The J segment lost 7 bases and the V segment lost 4 bases, leaving 12 bases of the junction unmatched. The CDR3 totals 15 residues. Germline V lookup: CDR1 SGHVS, CDR2 FNYEAQ. The CDR3 region is CASSSPTEPGGGYTF. Written as DNA, the CDR3 is TGTGCCAGCAGCTCTCCGACAGAGCCAGGGGGTGGCTACACCTTC. The full variable domain, in which reference TRBV7-6 and TRBJ1-2 provide the parts outside the CDR3, is GAGVSQSPRYKVTKRGQDVALRCDPISGHVSLYWYRQALGQGPEFLTYFNYEAQQDKSGLPNDRFSAERPEGSISTLTIQRTEQRDSAMYRCASSSPTEPGGGYTFGSGTRLTVV.

This clonotype was counted between two and nine times. The rearrangement uses TRBV7-8 and TRBJ2-2; the match to TRBD1 covers 7 bases. Germline-derived CDR1 and CDR2 are SGHVS and FQNEAQ. This CDR3 region has 16 residues. V was clipped by 7 bases and J by 1 base; unmatched bases: 9. CDR3 in DNA: TGTGCCAGCACCCAAGACAGGGTCAAGAACACCGGGGAGCTGTTTTTT. This gives the protein CASTQDRVKNTGELFF.

This clonotype was detected many times. The gene calls are TRBV7-2 and TRBJ1-5; TRBD1 might be the D (5 bases). V was cut by 1 base and J by 7 bases, with 14 bases left in between. CDR3 length: 15 amino acids. CDR1 and CDR2 (germline): SGHTA, FQGNSA. As DNA, the CDR3 is TGTGCCAGCAGCTTAGACGGGGCTCAAGGGCAGCCCCAGCATTTT. Its protein is CASSLDGAQGQPQHF.

This clonotype was recorded a few times. The chain is built from TRBV11-2 and TRBJ2-3, with TRBD2 identical over 11 bases. This CDR3 has 16 amino acids. Per the germline V gene, CDR1 is SGHAT and CDR2 is FQNNGV. V lost 1 base to trimming and J lost 4 bases; unmatched junction nucleotides: 4. The CDR3 DNA sequence: TGTGCCAGCAGCTTAGTTTTAGCGGGAGGGCCAGATACGCAGTATTTT. Translation gives CASSLVLAGGPDTQYF.

The V call is TRBV19, the J call TRBJ2-7; perhaps D is TRBD1 or TRBD2 (5 bases each). The CDR3 totals 13 residues. V lost 5 bases and J 0 bases, leaving 8 bases between the germline ends. Germline V gene sequence: CDR1 LNHDA, CDR2 SQIVND (reference sequence). CDR3 amino acids: CASSAGTSYEQYF. The CDR3 coding sequence is TGTGCCAGTAGTGCTGGGACCTCCTACGAGCAGTACTTC.

The gene calls are TRBV6-6 and TRBJ2-2; possible D gene TRBD2, 6 bases. V was trimmed by 4 bases and J by 2 bases, leaving 11 bases between them. Per germline, CDR1 MNHNY and CDR2 SVGAGI (reference sequence). CDR3 length: 15 amino acids. Here the CDR3 reads CASSSFSGNTGELFF. The CDR3 DNA reads TGTGCCAGCAGTTCCTTTAGCGGAAACACCGGGGAGCTGTTTTTT.

This clonotype occurred a few times. The V gene is TRBV5-4, the J gene TRBJ2-3, with TRBD1 matching over 9 bases. V gave up 3 bases and J gave up 4 bases; unmatched junction bases: 9. Germline loops: CDR1 SGHNT, CDR2 YYREEE (reference sequence). This CDR3 region has 16 residues. The CDR3 protein is CASSSRRQGVADTQYF. The CDR3 DNA reads as TGTGCCAGCAGCTCCAGAAGACAGGGGGTCGCAGATACGCAGTATTTT.